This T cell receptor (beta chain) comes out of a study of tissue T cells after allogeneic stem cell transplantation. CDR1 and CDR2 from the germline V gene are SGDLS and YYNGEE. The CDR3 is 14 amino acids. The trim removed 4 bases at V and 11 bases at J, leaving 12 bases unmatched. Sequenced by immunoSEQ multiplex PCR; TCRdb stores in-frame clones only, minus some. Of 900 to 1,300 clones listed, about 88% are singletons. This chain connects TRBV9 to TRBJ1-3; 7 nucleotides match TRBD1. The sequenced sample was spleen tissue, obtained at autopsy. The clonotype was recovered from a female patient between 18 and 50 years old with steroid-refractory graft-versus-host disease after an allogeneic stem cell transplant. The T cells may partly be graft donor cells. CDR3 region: CASSLDRVLFPIYF. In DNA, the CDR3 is TGTGCCAGCAGCCTCGACAGGGTTCTATTCCCCATATATTTT. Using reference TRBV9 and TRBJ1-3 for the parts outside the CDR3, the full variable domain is DSGVTQTPKHLITATGQRVTLRCSPRSGDLSVYWYQQSLDQGLQFLIQYYNGEERAKGNILERFSAQQFPDLHSELNLSSLELGDSALYFCASSLDRVLFPIYFGEGSWLTVV.